This T cell receptor (beta chain) was found in a study of identical twins. The study's findings and limits: Modelling underestimated the level of out-of-frame TCR alpha sharing observed in monozygotic twins.

This clonotype was seen many times. Its antigen remains unknown. CDR1 SGHRS and CDR2 YFSETQ come from the germline V gene. The CDR3 covers 13 residues. V was clipped by 2 bases and J by 2 bases, with 6 bases between them. It was template switching that added a universal primer site, and there were unique molecular identifiers on the cDNA. TCRdb reanalysed the 5' RACE reads using MiXCR and keeps one entry per CDR3 protein. Among about 920,000 distinct CDR3 sequences listed, around an eighth were seen once. Separately, the same data were catalogued under a study of yellow fever vaccine responses in identical twins.

This TCR was sampled from a woman aged 18-30 years in good health. The V and J genes are TRBV5-1 and TRBJ2-3; D gene unclear. Sequenced: PBMCs. The DNA for the CDR3 is TGCGCCAGCAGCTTCGCCCACACAGATACGCAGTATTTT. Amino acid sequence: CASSFAHTDTQYF.